This paragraph reports one TCR beta chain. Germline values: CDR1 LNHDA, CDR2 SQIVND (reference sequence). This CDR3 has 14 residues. With 5 bases clipped from V and 2 bases from J, the junction kept 3 bases outside the gene matches. This record comes from a study of blood T cell repertoires in COVID-19. Study in general: Samples came from the United States, Italy and Spain, spanning acute and convalescent COVID-19. Nucleic acid was either cDNA or gDNA, and it came from T cells, B-cell-depleted T cells, or PBMCs.

In the original processing: Scientists estimated how many nucleated cells there were by amplifying reference gene primers. Some clones are missing from TCRdb's copy, which holds only in-frame ones; the method was immunoSEQ multiplex PCR. The V and J calls and clone size come from that table; D and trimming were worked out from the DNA. The sample yields about 120,000 clones, around 82% seen once. The receptor was derived from a man in his thirties or forties with COVID-19, enrolled during active disease. The rearrangement joins TRBV19 to TRBJ1-2; TRBD1 matches 9 bases. The sequenced sample was peripheral blood. The DNA for the CDR3 is TGTGCCAGTAGTGTAGGGACAGGGAACTATGGCTACACCTTC. Translated: CASSVGTGNYGYTF.